This T cell receptor beta chain was sequenced in a study of blood T cell repertoires in COVID-19. Two negative PCRs, clearance, or symptom resolution were required of recovered Cohort 3 donors. The method was immunoSEQ multiplex PCR; TCRdb's version includes in-frame clones alone and lacks a portion of them. The table includes approximately 350,000 clones, 83% detected once. CDR1 and CDR2 from the germline V gene are SGHTS and YDEGEE. The CDR3 spans 13 residues. V shed 5 bases and J shed 7 bases, with 15 bases lying between them. V and J are TRBV5-8 and TRBJ2-5; no firm D call. The sequenced material came from PBMCs or T cells enriched from blood (not recorded which). The sequence was obtained from a woman in her forties or fifties who had recovered from COVID-19. CDR3 DNA: TGTGCCAGCAGACAGAAACTTTTGGGGACCCAGTACTTC. Amino acids: CASRQKLLGTQYF.